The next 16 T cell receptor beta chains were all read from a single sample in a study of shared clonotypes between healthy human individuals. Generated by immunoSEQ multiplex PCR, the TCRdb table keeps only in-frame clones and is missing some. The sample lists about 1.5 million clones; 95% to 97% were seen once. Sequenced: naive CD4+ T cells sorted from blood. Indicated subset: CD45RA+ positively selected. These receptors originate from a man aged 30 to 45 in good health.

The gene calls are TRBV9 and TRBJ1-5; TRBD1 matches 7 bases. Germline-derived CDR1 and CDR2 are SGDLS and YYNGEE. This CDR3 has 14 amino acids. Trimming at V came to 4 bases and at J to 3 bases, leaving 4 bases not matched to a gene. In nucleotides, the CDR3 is TGTGCCAGCAGCTCCGGGACAGTCAATCAGCCCCAGCATTTT. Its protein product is CASSSGTVNQPQHF.

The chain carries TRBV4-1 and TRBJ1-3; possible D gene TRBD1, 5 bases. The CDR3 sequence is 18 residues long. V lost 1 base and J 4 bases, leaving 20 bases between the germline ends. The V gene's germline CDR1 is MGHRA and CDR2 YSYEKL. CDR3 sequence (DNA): TGCGCCAGCAGCCAAGGGTTAGCTACGGGGGGTGCGGGAAACACCATATATTTT. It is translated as CASSQGLATGGAGNTIYF.

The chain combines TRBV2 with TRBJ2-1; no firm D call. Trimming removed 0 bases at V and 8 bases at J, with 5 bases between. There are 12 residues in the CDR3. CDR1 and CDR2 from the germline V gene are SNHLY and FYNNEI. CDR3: CASSEASDEQFF. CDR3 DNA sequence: TGTGCCAGCAGTGAAGCTTCGGATGAGCAGTTCTTC.

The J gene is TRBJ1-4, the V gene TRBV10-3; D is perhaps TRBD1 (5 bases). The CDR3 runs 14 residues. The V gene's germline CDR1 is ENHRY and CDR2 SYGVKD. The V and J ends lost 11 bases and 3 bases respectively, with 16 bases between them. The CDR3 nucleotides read TGTGCCTCCCATGGAACAGGCTCTAATGAAAAACTGTTTTTT. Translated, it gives CASHGTGSNEKLFF.

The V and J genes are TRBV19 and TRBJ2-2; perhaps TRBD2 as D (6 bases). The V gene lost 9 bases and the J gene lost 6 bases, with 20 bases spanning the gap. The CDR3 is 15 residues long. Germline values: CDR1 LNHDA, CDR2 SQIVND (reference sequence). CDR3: CASHTRRAPAGELFF. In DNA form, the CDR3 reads TGTGCCAGCCACACGAGGAGGGCGCCGGCCGGGGAGCTGTTTTTT.

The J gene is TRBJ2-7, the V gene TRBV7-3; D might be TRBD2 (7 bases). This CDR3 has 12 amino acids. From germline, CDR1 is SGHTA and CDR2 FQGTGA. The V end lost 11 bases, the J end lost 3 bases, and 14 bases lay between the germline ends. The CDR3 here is CASAGAFYEQYF. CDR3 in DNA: TGTGCCTCCGCGGGGGCCTTCTACGAGCAGTACTTC. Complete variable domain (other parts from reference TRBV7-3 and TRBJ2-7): GAGVSQTPSNKVTEKGKYVELRCDPISGHTALYWYRQSLGQGPEFLIYFQGTGAADDSGLPNDRFFAVRPEGSVSTLKIQRTERGDSAVYLCASAGAFYEQYFGPGTRLTVT.

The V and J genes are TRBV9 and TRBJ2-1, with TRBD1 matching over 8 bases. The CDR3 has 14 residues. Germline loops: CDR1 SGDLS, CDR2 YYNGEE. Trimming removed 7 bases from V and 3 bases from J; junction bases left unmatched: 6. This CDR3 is CASGGQAFYNEQFF. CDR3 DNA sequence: TGTGCCAGCGGGGGACAGGCCTTCTACAATGAGCAGTTCTTC. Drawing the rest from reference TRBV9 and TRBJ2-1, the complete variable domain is DSGVTQTPKHLITATGQRVTLRCSPRSGDLSVYWYQQSLDQGLQFLIQYYNGEERAKGNILERFSAQQFPDLHSELNLSSLELGDSALYFCASGGQAFYNEQFFGPGTRLTVL.

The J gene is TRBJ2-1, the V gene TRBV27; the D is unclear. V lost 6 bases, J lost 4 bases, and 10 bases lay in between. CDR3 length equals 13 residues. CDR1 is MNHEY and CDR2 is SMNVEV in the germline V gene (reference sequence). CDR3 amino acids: CASRDAVYNEQFF. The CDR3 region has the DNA TGTGCCAGCAGGGACGCGGTTTACAATGAGCAGTTCTTC.

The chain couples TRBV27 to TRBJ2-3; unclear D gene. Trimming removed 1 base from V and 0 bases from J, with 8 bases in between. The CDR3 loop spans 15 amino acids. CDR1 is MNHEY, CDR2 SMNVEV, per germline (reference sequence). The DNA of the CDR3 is TGTGCCAGCAGTTTATTTTGGCAGAGCACAGATACGCAGTATTTT. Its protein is CASSLFWQSTDTQYF.

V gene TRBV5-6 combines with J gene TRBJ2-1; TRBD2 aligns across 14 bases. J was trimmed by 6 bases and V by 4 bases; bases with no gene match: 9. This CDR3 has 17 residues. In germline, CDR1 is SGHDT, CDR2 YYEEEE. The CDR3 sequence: CASSQRTSGRMFNEQFF. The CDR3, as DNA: TGTGCCAGCAGCCAAAGGACTAGCGGGAGGATGTTCAATGAGCAGTTCTTC.

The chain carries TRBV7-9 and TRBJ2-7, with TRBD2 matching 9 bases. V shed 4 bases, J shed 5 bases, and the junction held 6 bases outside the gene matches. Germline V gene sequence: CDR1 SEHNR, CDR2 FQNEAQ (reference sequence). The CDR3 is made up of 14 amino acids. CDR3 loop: CASSSSGRFHEQYF. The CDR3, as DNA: TGTGCCAGCAGCTCGAGCGGGAGGTTCCACGAGCAGTACTTC.

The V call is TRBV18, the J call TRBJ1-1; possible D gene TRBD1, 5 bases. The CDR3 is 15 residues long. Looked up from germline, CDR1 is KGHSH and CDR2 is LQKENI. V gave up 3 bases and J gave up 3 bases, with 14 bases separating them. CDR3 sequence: CASSPSRGADTEAFF. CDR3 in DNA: TGTGCCAGCTCACCGAGCCGGGGCGCGGACACTGAAGCTTTCTTT. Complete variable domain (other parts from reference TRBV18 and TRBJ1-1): NAGVMQNPRHLVRRRGQEARLRCSPMKGHSHVYWYRQLPEEGLKFMVYLQKENIIDESGMPKERFSAEFPKEGPSILRIQQVVRGDSAAYFCASSPSRGADTEAFFGQGTRLTVV.

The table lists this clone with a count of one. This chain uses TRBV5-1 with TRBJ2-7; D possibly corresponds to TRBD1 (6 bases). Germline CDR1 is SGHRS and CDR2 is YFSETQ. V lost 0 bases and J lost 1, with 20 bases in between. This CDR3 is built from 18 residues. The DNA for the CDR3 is TGCGCCAGCAGCTTGGCCTCAGGGGCGACAAGTCATTCCTACGAGCAGTACTTC. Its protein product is CASSLASGATSHSYEQYF.

DNA of the CDR3: TGTGCCAGCAGCTGGGGGAGTGGGCGGGAGACCGGAACAGATACGCAGTATTTT. As protein: CASSWGSGRETGTDTQYF. The V and J genes are TRBV5-5 and TRBJ2-3; 7 positions match TRBD2. V trimming: 3 bases; J trimming: 3 bases; junction bases outside the gene matches: 16. CDR3 length: 18 residues. The germline gives CDR1 SGHKS, CDR2 YYEKEE (reference sequence).

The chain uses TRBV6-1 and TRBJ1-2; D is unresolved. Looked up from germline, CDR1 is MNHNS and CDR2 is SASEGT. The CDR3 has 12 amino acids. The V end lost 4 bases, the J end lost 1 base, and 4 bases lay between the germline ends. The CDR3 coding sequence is TGTGCCAGCAGTGTCCTTAACTATGGCTACACCTTC. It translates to CASSVLNYGYTF.

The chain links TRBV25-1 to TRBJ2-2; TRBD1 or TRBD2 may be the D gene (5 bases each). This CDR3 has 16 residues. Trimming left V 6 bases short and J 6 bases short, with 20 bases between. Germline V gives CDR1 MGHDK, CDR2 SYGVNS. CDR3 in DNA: TGTGCCAGCAGAAGATCTACGGGGCTATCACCCGGGGAGCTGTTTTTT. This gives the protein CASRRSTGLSPGELFF.